One and the same sample provided the 12 T cell receptor beta chains below, sequenced in a study of technical replicates of blood from a handful of donors. Sequencing was performed with immunoSEQ multiplex PCR; in TCRdb, only in-frame clones are kept and a portion is missing. The sample contains 55,000 to 75,000 clones, 85% to 95% of which appear only once. Source material: PBMCs. The receptors here all came from a human donor in good health. Some clones in this sample may be carry-over from other donors' samples.

The rearrangement joins TRBV19 to TRBJ2-3; 9 bases agree with TRBD1. V lost 7 bases, J lost 3 bases, and 5 bases stayed unmatched. The CDR3 totals 14 residues. Germline CDR1 reads LNHDA; CDR2 reads SQIVND (reference sequence). CDR3 nucleotide sequence: TGTGCCAGTAACAGGGGGCGGGAAACAGATACGCAGTATTTT. Its protein product is CASNRGRETDTQYF.

The gene calls are TRBV7-3 and TRBJ2-2; 9 bases map to TRBD1. CDR1 and CDR2 from the germline V gene are SGHTA and FQGTGA. V dropped 5 bases and J dropped 3; count of bases not matched to a gene: 4. The CDR3 consists of 15 residues. Here the CDR3 reads CASSLQGAYTGELFF. As DNA, the CDR3 is TGTGCCAGCAGCCTACAGGGGGCGTACACCGGGGAGCTGTTTTTT. Full variable domain (remainder filled in from reference TRBV7-3 and TRBJ2-2): GAGVSQTPSNKVTEKGKYVELRCDPISGHTALYWYRQSLGQGPEFLIYFQGTGAADDSGLPNDRFFAVRPEGSVSTLKIQRTERGDSAVYLCASSLQGAYTGELFFGEGSRLTVL.

The chain uses TRBV4-3 and TRBJ1-1; D is uncertain. Looked up from germline, CDR1 is LGHNA and CDR2 is YSLEER. V lost 1 base and J 4 bases, leaving 7 bases between the germline ends. The length of the CDR3 is 13 residues. The DNA for the CDR3 is TGCGCCAGCAGCCAAGCGGAGGGCACTGAAGCTTTCTTT. Protein sequence: CASSQAEGTEAFF.

The chain employs TRBV5-8 and TRBJ2-3; the match to TRBD2 covers 14 bases. The germline gives CDR1 SGHTS, CDR2 YDEGEE. J was trimmed by 5 bases and V by 2 bases; bases with no gene match: 7. The CDR3 contains 17 residues. CDR3 region: CASSFGGLAGVGDTQYF. The CDR3 coding sequence is TGTGCCAGCAGCTTTGGGGGACTAGCGGGAGTTGGAGATACGCAGTATTTT.

This rearrangement joins TRBV5-5 to TRBJ1-1; D uncertain. Germline V lookup: CDR1 SGHKS, CDR2 YYEKEE (reference sequence). This CDR3 is built from 14 residues. With 7 bases removed from V and 1 base from J, the gap between germline ends came to 14 bases. The DNA of the CDR3 is TGTGCCAGCTTACGAGGAGTTCCGAACACTGAAGCTTTCTTT. Translation gives CASLRGVPNTEAFF.

This clone was seen once. CDR3 nucleotide sequence: TGTGCCAGTAGTCTAGGGGACTTTTCCTCCTACGAGCAGTACTTC. It yields the protein CASSLGDFSSYEQYF. V and J are TRBV19 and TRBJ2-7, with D possibly being TRBD2 (6 bases). Trimming removed 5 bases from V and 0 bases from J, with 14 bases in between. Germline lookup yields CDR1 LNHDA and CDR2 SQIVND (reference sequence). The CDR3 has 15 amino acids. The full variable domain, its missing parts supplied by reference TRBV19 and TRBJ2-7, is DGGITQSPKYLFRKEGQNVTLSCEQNLNHDAMYWYRQDPGQGLRLIYYSQIVNDFQKGDIAEGYSVSREKKESFPLTVTSAQKNPTAFYLCASSLGDFSSYEQYFGPGTRLTVT.

The gene calls are TRBV4-2 and TRBJ2-1; 10 bases agree with TRBD2. CDR1 and CDR2 (germline): LGHNA, YNFKEQ. The V gene end was trimmed by 0 bases and the J gene end by 8 bases; junction bases not matched to a gene: 10. The CDR3 runs 17 residues. The CDR3: CASSQEGLAGVGDEQFF. The CDR3 coding sequence is TGTGCCAGCAGCCAAGAAGGGCTAGCGGGAGTGGGGGATGAGCAGTTCTTC.

The chain combines TRBV5-4 with TRBJ2-5; 12 nucleotides line up with TRBD1. The CDR3 is 16 residues long. V shed 2 bases, J shed 1 base, and the junction held 3 bases outside the gene matches. Germline CDR1 and CDR2: SGHNT and YYREEE (reference sequence). DNA for the CDR3: TGTGCCAGCAGCTTCCGGGACAGGGGGCCCCAAGAGACCCAGTACTTC. Translated: CASSFRDRGPQETQYF.

The gene calls are TRBV4-2 and TRBJ1-6; D is undetermined. V was pared by 0 bases and J by 10 bases, with 10 bases between. CDR3 length equals 14 residues. The germline gives CDR1 LGHNA, CDR2 YNFKEQ. CDR3 residues: CASSQESGRSPLHF. CDR3 bases: TGTGCCAGCAGCCAAGAAAGTGGGAGATCACCCCTCCACTTT.

The chain employs TRBV28 and TRBJ1-2, with D possibly TRBD1 on 6 matching bases. There are 14 residues in the CDR3. Trimming took off 0 bases at V and 8 bases at J, with 13 bases between the two ends. CDR1 is MDHEN, CDR2 SYDVKM, per germline. CDR3 nucleotides: TGTGCCAGCAGTTTATGGCCTTCACAGGGAGGCTACACCTTC. This codes for CASSLWPSQGGYTF.

The chain links TRBV19 to TRBJ1-2; tentatively, D is TRBD1 (5 bases). This CDR3 has 11 amino acids. Trimming pared 8 bases from V and 6 bases from J, leaving 10 bases between. The V gene's germline CDR1 is LNHDA and CDR2 SQIVND (reference sequence). The CDR3 spells CASQGGDGYTF. The CDR3 DNA follows: TGTGCCAGTCAGGGTGGCGATGGCTACACCTTC. Full variable domain (outside the CDR3, taken from reference TRBV19 and TRBJ1-2): DGGITQSPKYLFRKEGQNVTLSCEQNLNHDAMYWYRQDPGQGLRLIYYSQIVNDFQKGDIAEGYSVSREKKESFPLTVTSAQKNPTAFYLCASQGGDGYTFGSGTRLTVV.

The rearrangement links TRBV5-6 to TRBJ2-5, with TRBD2 as a possible D gene (6 bases). The CDR3 length is 11 residues. The V gene lost 4 bases and the J gene lost 9 bases, with 10 bases spanning the gap. The V gene's germline CDR1 is SGHDT and CDR2 YYEEEE. In nucleotides, the CDR3 is TGTGCCAGCAGCGTGAGGGAGGCCCAGTACTTC. This translates into CASSVREAQYF. Variable domain in full (rest from reference TRBV5-6 and TRBJ2-5): DAGVTQSPTHLIKTRGQQVTLRCSPKSGHDTVSWYQQALGQGPQFIFQYYEEEERQRGNFPDRFSGHQFPNYSSELNVNALLLGDSALYLCASSVREAQYFGPGTRLLVL.